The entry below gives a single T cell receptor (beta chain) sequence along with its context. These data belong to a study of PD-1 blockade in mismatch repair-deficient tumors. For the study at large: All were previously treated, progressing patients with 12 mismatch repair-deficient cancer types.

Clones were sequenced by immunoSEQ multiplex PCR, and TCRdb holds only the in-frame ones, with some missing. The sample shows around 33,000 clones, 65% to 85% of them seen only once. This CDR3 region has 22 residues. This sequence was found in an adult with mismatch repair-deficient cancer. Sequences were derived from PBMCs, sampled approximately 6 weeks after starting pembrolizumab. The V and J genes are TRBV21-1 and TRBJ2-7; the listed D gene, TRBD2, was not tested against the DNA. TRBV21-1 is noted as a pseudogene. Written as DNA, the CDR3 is TGTGCCAGCAGCAAAGAAGGACCCAGGGGGCGAAGGACTAGCGGGAGGGCCTACGAGCAGTACTTC. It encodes CASSKEGPRGRRTSGRAYEQYF.